This TCR beta chain was sequenced in a study of OX40 agonist ivuxolimab in advanced cancers. Overall study context: Six ivuxolimab dose levels, 0.01 to 10 mg/kg, were given intravenously every 2 weeks.

As regards this clone: Its specificity is not known.

The table came from immunoSEQ multiplex PCR; TCRdb's copy has only in-frame clones and leaves some out. The sample has some 24,000 clones, about 80% seen once. Study outcomes and limitations: Among the lowest peripheral clonal expansion occurred in 0.1-3.0 mg/kg partial responders. In a subset of nonresponders, normalized T-cell clonal expansion was also low.

The CDR3 is made up of 14 amino acids. Germline V gene sequence: CDR1 SGHRS, CDR2 YFSETQ. The V and J ends lost 5 bases and 3 bases, in that order; junction bases with no gene match: 5. Patients with a history of autoimmune disease or on systemic immunosuppression were excluded. Source: CD4+ or CD8+ T cells sorted from blood, taken in a trial of the OX40 agonist ivuxolimab. V gene TRBV5-1 combines with J gene TRBJ2-3; TRBD1 agrees at 8 bases. The sequence came from an adult with an advanced solid tumor such as melanoma, head and neck, liver or kidney cancer. This CDR3 reads CASRTGQGTDTQYF. DNA of the CDR3: TGCGCCAGCAGGACAGGACAGGGTACAGATACGCAGTATTTT.